These 18 T cell receptor beta chains originate from one sample sequenced in a study of beta chain features in type 1 diabetes. The authors reverse transcribed all of the isolated RNA, so sequencing captured expressed TCRB transcripts. The method was immunoSEQ multiplex PCR; TCRdb's version includes in-frame clones alone and lacks a portion of them. The sample lists fewer than 900,000 clones, 17% occurring once. The material sequenced was naive CD4+ T cells from blood. The receptors were gathered from a woman aged 18 to 35 in good health.

This clone was counted a few times. The chain joins TRBV18 to TRBJ1-1; D is unclear. V was cut by 4 bases and J by 2 bases, with 8 bases left in between. This CDR3 has 13 amino acids. Germline CDR1 and CDR2: KGHSH and LQKENI. The CDR3 nucleotides read TGTGCCAGCTCACGAACACGAAACACTGAAGCTTTCTTT. Translation gives CASSRTRNTEAFF.

V and J are TRBV7-2 and TRBJ2-1; tentatively, D is TRBD2 (7 bases). The CDR3 sequence is 17 residues long. CDR1 is SGHTA, CDR2 FQGNSA, per germline. Deletions cut 4 bases from V and 0 bases from J, with 16 bases between. Here the CDR3 reads CASSSPAGASSYNEQFF. CDR3 bases: TGTGCCAGCAGCTCCCCCGCGGGGGCCAGCTCCTACAATGAGCAGTTCTTC. Full variable domain (rest looked up from reference TRBV7-2 and TRBJ2-1): GAGVSQSPSNKVTEKGKDVELRCDPISGHTALYWYRQSLGQGLEFLIYFQGNSAPDKSGLPSDRFSAERTGGSVSTLTIQRTQQEDSAVYLCASSSPAGASSYNEQFFGPGTRLTVL.

The gene calls are TRBV27 and TRBJ2-3; a possible D gene is TRBD2 (6 bases). Deletions cut 3 bases from V and 2 bases from J, with 24 bases between. Germline CDR1 is MNHEY and CDR2 is SMNVEV (reference sequence). The CDR3 is made up of 19 amino acids. The CDR3 loop is CASSLWGRQRRGNTDTQYF. The CDR3 DNA reads as TGTGCCAGCAGTTTGTGGGGTCGCCAACGTCGGGGGAACACAGATACGCAGTATTTT.

This sequence joins TRBV6-6 and TRBJ2-5, with 8 positions matching TRBD1. Germline V gives CDR1 MNHNY, CDR2 SVGAGI (reference sequence). Unmatched junction bases numbered 3, after V lost 4 bases and J lost 5 bases. The CDR3 runs to 13 residues. The CDR3 protein is CASSLTGVETQYF. The CDR3 coding sequence is TGTGCCAGCAGTTTGACAGGGGTTGAGACCCAGTACTTC.

The gene calls are TRBV6-1 and TRBJ2-7; 7 bases map to TRBD2. V shed 7 bases, J shed 5 bases, and the junction held 11 bases outside the gene matches. The germline gives CDR1 MNHNS, CDR2 SASEGT. The CDR3 consists of 14 residues. Here the CDR3 DNA reads TGTGCCAGCACCGTCGGACTGGGGAGGGACGAGCAGTACTTC. This codes for CASTVGLGRDEQYF.

In this sample, this clone turned up a few times. This sequence joins TRBV15 and TRBJ2-1; no clear D. V was pared by 0 bases and J by 8 bases, with 14 bases between. The CDR3 contains 15 residues. Germline values: CDR1 LNHNV, CDR2 YYDKDF (reference sequence). CDR3 nucleotides: TGTGCCACCAGCAGAGATAGGAAGGGCTTGTATGAGCAGTTCTTC. Protein: CATSRDRKGLYEQFF.

The sample holds a few counts of this clone. The chain couples TRBV10-3 to TRBJ2-5; 7 positions agree with TRBD2. V lost 4 bases, J lost 5 bases, and 4 bases stayed unmatched. The CDR3 is 13 amino acids. Germline V gives CDR1 ENHRY, CDR2 SYGVKD. The CDR3 DNA is TGTGCCATCAGTGCTAACGGGGGGGAGACCCAGTACTTC. This gives the protein CAISANGGETQYF.

V usage is TRBV9 and J usage is TRBJ2-3, with 10 bases that match TRBD2. V dropped 2 bases and J dropped 2; count of bases not matched to a gene: 8. The CDR3 covers 17 residues. In germline, CDR1 is SGDLS, CDR2 YYNGEE. Here the CDR3 DNA reads TGTGCCAGCAGCGTTACTAGCGGGGCGGTCCTCACAGATACGCAGTATTTT. Residues: CASSVTSGAVLTDTQYF.

Notes on this clone: Other DNA sequences within the sample encode an identical CDR3. V is TRBV28 and J is TRBJ2-6; no clear D. The length of the CDR3 is 14 residues. Germline V lookup: CDR1 MDHEN, CDR2 SYDVKM. Trimming took off 5 bases at V and 0 bases at J, with 5 bases between the two ends. CDR3 in amino acids: CASSKPSGANVLTF. The CDR3 coding sequence is TGTGCCAGCAGTAAACCCTCTGGGGCCAACGTCCTGACTTTC. Supplemented by reference TRBV28 and TRBJ2-6, the full variable domain reads DVKVTQSSRYLVKRTGEKVFLECVQDMDHENMFWYRQDPGLGLRLIYFSYDVKMKEKGDIPEGYSVSREKKERFSLILESASTNQTSMYLCASSKPSGANVLTFGAGSRLTVL.

This clone has more than one count but fewer than ten. V gene TRBV29-1 combines with J gene TRBJ2-7; D may be TRBD1 (7 bases). Germline V gene lookup returns CDR1 SQVTM and CDR2 ANQGSEA. This CDR3 has 13 residues. Trimming pared 4 bases from V and 2 bases from J, leaving 12 bases between. The DNA of the CDR3 is TGCAGCGTTGCAGGGGGGTCGCCCTACGAGCAGTACTTC. Translating gives CSVAGGSPYEQYF.

The table lists this clone with a few counts. The chain recombines TRBV9 with TRBJ2-1; 14 nucleotides align to TRBD2. Germline-derived CDR1 and CDR2 are SGDLS and YYNGEE. Germline trimming cut 4 bases from V and 7 bases from J; bases unmatched to any gene: 16. This CDR3 spans 19 amino acids. In DNA, the CDR3 is TGTGCCAGCAGCCCAAGGGGACTAGCGGGAGCCCCCAACCCGAATGAGCAGTTCTTC. Amino acids: CASSPRGLAGAPNPNEQFF. Together with reference TRBV9 and TRBJ2-1, the CDR3 gives the full variable domain: DSGVTQTPKHLITATGQRVTLRCSPRSGDLSVYWYQQSLDQGLQFLIQYYNGEERAKGNILERFSAQQFPDLHSELNLSSLELGDSALYFCASSPRGLAGAPNPNEQFFGPGTRLTVL.

This clone has only a few counts. The chain carries TRBV21-1 and TRBJ2-1; TRBD2 is taken as the D call from the table, unchecked against the DNA. TRBV21-1 is tagged as a pseudogene. The CDR3 loop spans 17 amino acids. This CDR3 is CASSVRLASSSYNEQFF. The CDR3 bases are TGTGCCAGCAGCGTCCGACTAGCGTCGAGCTCCTACAATGAGCAGTTCTTC.

V is TRBV27 and J is TRBJ1-4, with unresolved D. V gave up 5 bases and J gave up 7 bases, with 14 bases separating them. This CDR3 contains 14 residues. From germline, CDR1 is MNHEY and CDR2 SMNVEV (reference sequence). The CDR3 spells CASSKGLRAEKLFF. CDR3 nucleotides: TGTGCCAGCAGTAAGGGATTACGGGCTGAAAAACTGTTTTTT.

The CDR3 spells CASSRGSGSYNEQFF. The CDR3 region has the DNA TGTGCCAGCAGCCGCGGGAGCGGGTCCTACAATGAGCAGTTCTTC. The chain joins TRBV7-2 to TRBJ2-1; 7 bases align to TRBD2. Germline CDR1 SGHTA, CDR2 FQGNSA. The CDR3 is 15 residues long. The trim removed 5 bases at V and 1 base at J, leaving 5 bases unmatched.

This clone was seen only a few times. This chain joins TRBV7-8 and TRBJ2-7; 12 bases fit TRBD2. The germline V gene has CDR1 SGHVS and CDR2 FQNEAQ. The CDR3 spans 15 residues. V was clipped by 5 bases and J by 3 bases; unmatched bases: 5. In nucleotides, the CDR3 is TGTGCCAGCAGCACTCGGACTAGCGGGAACTACGAGCAGTACTTC. The encoded protein is CASSTRTSGNYEQYF. Full variable domain (outside the CDR3, taken from reference TRBV7-8 and TRBJ2-7): GAGVSQSPRYKVAKRGQDVALRCDPISGHVSLFWYQQALGQGPEFLTYFQNEAQLDKSGLPSDRFFAERPEGSVSTLKIQRTQQEDSAVYLCASSTRTSGNYEQYFGPGTRLTVT.

The J gene is TRBJ2-7, the V gene TRBV21-1; the DNA was not compared with TRBD1, the D call given in the table. TRBV21-1 constitutes a pseudogene. The CDR3 extends over 15 amino acids. The CDR3 coding sequence is TGTGCCAGCAGCAAAGCGCAAGAGGACAGCTACGAGCAGTACTTC. Residues: CASSKAQEDSYEQYF.

The rearrangement uses TRBV4-3 and TRBJ2-2; 11 positions match TRBD2. J was trimmed by 5 bases and V by 4 bases; bases with no gene match: 18. This CDR3 comprises 20 residues. Germline assignment: CDR1 LGHNA and CDR2 YSLEER. The CDR3 here is CASSPSLSIVSGRATGELFF. DNA for the CDR3: TGCGCCAGCAGCCCGTCACTATCCATCGTTAGCGGGAGGGCAACCGGGGAGCTGTTTTTT.

The chain combines TRBV6-5 with TRBJ2-1, with 8 bases lining up with TRBD2. This CDR3 region has 16 residues. From germline, CDR1 is MNHEY and CDR2 SVGAGI. Trimming cost V 0 bases and J 6 bases; bases outside gene matches: 7. CDR3 sequence: CASSYSLAGGSNEQFF. The CDR3 bases are TGTGCCAGCAGTTACTCGCTTGCGGGGGGTTCCAATGAGCAGTTCTTC.